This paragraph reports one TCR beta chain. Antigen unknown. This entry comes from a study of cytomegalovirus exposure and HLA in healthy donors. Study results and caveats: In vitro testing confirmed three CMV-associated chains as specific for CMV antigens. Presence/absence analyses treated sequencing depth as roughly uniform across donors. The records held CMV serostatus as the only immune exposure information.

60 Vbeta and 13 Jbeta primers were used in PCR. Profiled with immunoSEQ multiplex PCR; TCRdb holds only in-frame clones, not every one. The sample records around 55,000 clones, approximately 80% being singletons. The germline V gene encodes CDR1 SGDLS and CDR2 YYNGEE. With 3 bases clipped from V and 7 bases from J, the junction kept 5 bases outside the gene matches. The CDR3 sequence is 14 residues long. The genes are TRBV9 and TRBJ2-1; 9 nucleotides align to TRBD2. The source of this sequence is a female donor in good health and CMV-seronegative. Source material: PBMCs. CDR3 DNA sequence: TGTGCCAGCAGCGCAGGGACTAGCCTTAATGAGCAGTTCTTC. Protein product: CASSAGTSLNEQFF. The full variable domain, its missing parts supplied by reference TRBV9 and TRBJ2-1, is DSGVTQTPKHLITATGQRVTLRCSPRSGDLSVYWYQQSLDQGLQFLIQYYNGEERAKGNILERFSAQQFPDLHSELNLSSLELGDSALYFCASSAGTSLNEQFFGPGTRLTVL.